The entry that follows covers one T cell receptor (beta chain) sequence. CDR1 SGHDN and CDR2 FVKESK come from the germline V gene. The CDR3 totals 12 residues. Trimming left V 1 base short and J 6 bases short, with 5 bases between. Autoimmune disease history or systemic immunosuppression meant exclusion. This entry is derived from a study of OX40 agonist ivuxolimab in advanced cancers. The repertoire was sequenced with immunoSEQ multiplex PCR; TCRdb's copy has only in-frame clones and lacks some. The data contain 30,000 to 45,000 clones, about 85% of them singletons. The clonotype was recovered from an adult with an advanced solid tumor such as melanoma, head and neck, liver or kidney cancer. The specimen was CD4+ or CD8+ T cells sorted from blood, collected in a trial of the OX40 agonist ivuxolimab. The chain combines TRBV14 with TRBJ2-3; D unresolved. The CDR3: CASSQVKDTQYF. The CDR3 region has the DNA TGTGCCAGCAGCCAAGTTAAGGATACGCAGTATTTT.